This T cell receptor (beta chain) came from a study of T cell repertoires in cytomegalovirus infection. Study summary: The public TCR beta signatures pointed to both CMV infection and matching HLA type. Study-wide results and caveats: Carriage of CMV together with the relevant HLA was identifiable through cumulative public TCR beta family frequency. Dominant in the ex vivo response were TCR beta clonotypes restricted by HLA-C and specific for CMV.

TCRdb passed the reads through MiXCR, listing each CDR3 protein once. In the table there are around 300,000 distinct CDR3 sequences, about a quarter of which are singletons. Germline CDR1 reads SGHTA; CDR2 reads FQGNSA. This CDR3 contains 14 residues. V was cut by 1 base and J by 5 bases, with 11 bases left in between. Ten or more counts support this clonotype. Its antigen is unknown. This chain connects TRBV7-2 to TRBJ1-1; maybe TRBD1 (6 bases). Sample: PBMCs. The sequence was obtained from a human donor in good health (CMV status not recorded). Some clones in this sample may be carry-over from other donors' samples. CDR3 bases: TGTGCCAGCAGCTTAGACAGGGAGGTGACTGAAGCTTTCTTT. This translates into CASSLDREVTEAFF.